The 9 T cell receptor beta chains given below trace back to one sample, sequenced in a study of sequential checkpoint blockade in melanoma. Clones were read by immunoSEQ multiplex PCR, and TCRdb kept only the in-frame ones, dropping some. Among more than 25,000 clones, roughly 89% were seen once, and the ten largest hold approximately 14%. Indicated treatment: randomized to nivolumab then ipilimumab (arm A) or the reverse (arm B). Source: CD8+ T cells sorted from blood (inferred from file names), taken from a patient given nivolumab and ipilimumab in sequence. These receptors all come from a human donor with melanoma.

The chain combines TRBV6-6 with TRBJ1-6, with D unclear. The V end lost 0 bases, the J end lost 7 bases, and 10 bases lay between the germline ends. Germline V lookup: CDR1 MNHNY, CDR2 SVGAGI (reference sequence). The CDR3 runs 15 residues. CDR3 loop: CASSYSSGSNSPLHF. The CDR3 DNA reads TGTGCCAGCAGTTACTCGTCCGGGTCCAATTCACCCCTCCACTTT.

The chain carries TRBV7-3 and TRBJ2-1; TRBD1 agrees at 10 bases. V dropped 4 bases and J dropped 5; count of bases not matched to a gene: 11. CDR3 length: 17 residues. Germline loops: CDR1 SGHTA, CDR2 FQGTGA. CDR3 in DNA: TGTGCCAGCAGCTCCCTCCCCGGGACAGGGGTGGACAATGAGCAGTTCTTC. This sequence encodes CASSSLPGTGVDNEQFF.

The CDR3 DNA sequence: TGTGCCAGCAGCGTAGGCCAGGGGGGTCGGGCTTTCTTT. Residues: CASSVGQGGRAFF. V and J are TRBV9 and TRBJ1-1; 7 bases agree with TRBD1. The CDR3 loop spans 13 amino acids. Germline CDR1 reads SGDLS; CDR2 reads YYNGEE. Unmatched junction bases numbered 7, after V lost 0 bases and J lost 11 bases.

The chain links TRBV11-2 to TRBJ2-3, with TRBD2 matching 10 bases. The V gene's germline CDR1 is SGHAT and CDR2 FQNNGV. V shed 2 bases and J 0 bases; nucleotides not matched to a gene: 11. This CDR3 has 19 residues. The CDR3 sequence: CASSLPREGAGGSTDTQYF. The DNA of the CDR3 is TGTGCCAGCAGCTTACCCCGGGAGGGAGCGGGGGGGAGCACAGATACGCAGTATTTT.

The chain combines TRBV5-4 with TRBJ2-1; D is undetermined. Germline V gives CDR1 SGHNT, CDR2 YYREEE (reference sequence). V was trimmed by 2 bases and J by 2 bases, leaving 11 bases between them. The CDR3 totals 15 residues. The CDR3 here is CASSLVAGAYNEQFF. The CDR3 region has the DNA TGTGCCAGCAGCTTAGTCGCAGGTGCCTACAATGAGCAGTTCTTC.

The chain links TRBV30 to TRBJ2-7; TRBD1 matches 8 bases. The germline gives CDR1 GTSNPN, CDR2 SVGIG (reference sequence). J was trimmed by 0 bases and V by 7 bases; bases with no gene match: 5. The CDR3 loop spans 13 amino acids. The CDR3 here is CAFRQGSSYEQYF. DNA for the CDR3: TGTGCCTTTCGACAGGGGAGCTCCTACGAGCAGTACTTC.

The chain couples TRBV5-6 to TRBJ1-2; D perhaps matches TRBD1 (6 bases). V was clipped by 1 base and J by 1 base, with 8 bases between them. CDR1 is SGHDT and CDR2 is YYEEEE in the germline V gene. The CDR3 loop spans 14 amino acids. The CDR3 nucleotides read TGTGCCAGCAGCTTGACAGGGAATAACTATGGCTACACCTTC. This encodes CASSLTGNNYGYTF.

The chain employs TRBV29-1 and TRBJ2-7; 9 nucleotides match TRBD2. The CDR3 is made up of 14 amino acids. In germline, CDR1 is SQVTM, CDR2 ANQGSEA. The junction had 12 bases not matched to a gene; V was cut back by 5 bases and J by 7 bases. For the CDR3, the DNA is TGCAGCGTTTACTCGGGACTAGCAGACTGGGAGCAGTACTTC. It codes for CSVYSGLADWEQYF.

The chain has TRBV6-6 and TRBJ1-1, with D maybe TRBD1 (5 bases). The V end lost 4 bases, the J end lost 0 bases, and 12 bases lay between the germline ends. Per the germline V gene, CDR1 is MNHNY and CDR2 is SVGAGI (reference sequence). The CDR3 runs 15 residues. The CDR3: CASSSGHFLNTEAFF. In DNA, the CDR3 is TGTGCCAGCAGTTCCGGACACTTTCTGAACACTGAAGCTTTCTTT.